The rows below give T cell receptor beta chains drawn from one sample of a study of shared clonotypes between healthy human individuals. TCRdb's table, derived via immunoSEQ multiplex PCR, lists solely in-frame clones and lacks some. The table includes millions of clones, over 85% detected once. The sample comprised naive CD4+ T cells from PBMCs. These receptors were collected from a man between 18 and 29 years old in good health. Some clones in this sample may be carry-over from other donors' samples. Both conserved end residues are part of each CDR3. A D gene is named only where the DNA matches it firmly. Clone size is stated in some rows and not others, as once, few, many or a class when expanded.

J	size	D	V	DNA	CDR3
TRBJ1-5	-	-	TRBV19	TGTGCCAGTAGTATAGGGACGGATCAGCCCCAGCATTTT	CASSIGTDQPQHF
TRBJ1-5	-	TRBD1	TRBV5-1	TGCGCCAGCAGCCTCGAGGGACAGGACAATCAGCCCCAGCATTTT	CASSLEGQDNQPQHF
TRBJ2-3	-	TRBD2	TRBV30	TGTGCCTGGAGTGTTCTTGGGCTAGCGGACACAGATACGCAGTATTTT	CAWSVLGLADTDTQYF
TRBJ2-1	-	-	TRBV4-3	TGCGCCAGCAGCCAAGATGAGGGACCCATACCTTATTACTCCTACAATGAGCAGTTCTTC	CASSQDEGPIPYYSYNEQFF
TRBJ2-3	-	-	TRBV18	TGTGCCAGCTCCCGCGACCGGGACCAGGGGTCAGATACGCAGTATTTT	CASSRDRDQGSDTQYF
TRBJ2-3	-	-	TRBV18	TGTGCCAGCTCCGACTCCACAGATACGCAGTATTTT	CASSDSTDTQYF
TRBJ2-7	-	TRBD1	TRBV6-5	TGTGCCAGCAGTTCCACCGGACAGGGGGCAGACGAGCAGTACTTC	CASSSTGQGADEQYF
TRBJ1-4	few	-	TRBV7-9	TGTGCCAGCAGCCCCCGGGGGGACAAACTGTTTTTT	CASSPRGDKLFF
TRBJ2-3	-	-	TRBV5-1	TGCGCCAGCAGCTTACCCGTGACCCGCACAGATACGCAGTATTTT	CASSLPVTRTDTQYF
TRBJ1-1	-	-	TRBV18	TGTGCCAGCTCACCAGTCTCAGGGACGAACACTGAAGCTTTCTTT	CASSPVSGTNTEAFF
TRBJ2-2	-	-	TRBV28	TGTGCCAGCTCCAGAGGGGGGCGGGTGAACACCGGGGAGCTGTTTTTT	CASSRGGRVNTGELFF
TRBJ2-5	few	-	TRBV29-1	TGCAGCGTTGGGAGGGGGGGCCCAGAGACCCAGTACTTC	CSVGRGGPETQYF
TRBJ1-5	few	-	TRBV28	TGTGCCAGCAATCTAGGACAGATCAATCAGCCCCAGCATTTT	CASNLGQINQPQHF
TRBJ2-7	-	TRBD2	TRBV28	TGTGCCAGCAGTTTCAAGATGAGACTAGCGGGAGTTTTTTCCTACGAGCAGTACTTC	CASSFKMRLAGVFSYEQYF
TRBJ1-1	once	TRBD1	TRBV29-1	TGCAGCGTTGGACTCGGCTGGGGCGGGGGACAGCCTGAAGCTTTCTTT	CSVGLGWGGGQPEAFF
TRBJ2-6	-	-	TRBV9	TGTGCCAGCAGCGTACGGGGTTCAGGGGCCAACGTCCTGACTTTC	CASSVRGSGANVLTF
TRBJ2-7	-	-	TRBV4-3	TGCGCCAGCAGCCTCCACGGGAGCCCCGGTGAGCAGTACTTC	CASSLHGSPGEQYF
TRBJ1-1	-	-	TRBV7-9	TGTGCCAGCAGCCAGGGGTCCAGCACTGAAGCTTTCTTT	CASSQGSSTEAFF
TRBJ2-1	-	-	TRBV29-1	TGCAGGATCTCAGGGTCCTACAATGAGCAGTTCTTC	CRISGSYNEQFF
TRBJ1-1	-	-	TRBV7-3	TGTGCCAGCAGCAGTACGACAGGGAACACTGAAGCTTTCTTT	CASSSTTGNTEAFF
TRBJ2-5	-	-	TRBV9	TGTGCCAGCAGCGTAGTTGGGGGGCAGGGGACCCAGTACTTC	CASSVVGGQGTQYF
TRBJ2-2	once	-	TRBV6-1	TGTGCCAGCAGTGAATTAGGACACACCGGGGAGCTGTTTTTT	CASSELGHTGELFF
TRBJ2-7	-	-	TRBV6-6	TGTGCCAGCAGTTACTCAGGGGTTAGCTCCTACGAGCAGTACTTC	CASSYSGVSSYEQYF
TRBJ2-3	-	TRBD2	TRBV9	TGTGCCAGCAGCGAACTAGCGGGAGTATGGGATACGCAGTATTTT	CASSELAGVWDTQYF
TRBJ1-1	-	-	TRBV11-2	TGTGCCAGCAGCTTACAAAGGGTTAGCACTGAAGCTTTCTTT	CASSLQRVSTEAFF
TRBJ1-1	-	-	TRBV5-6	TGTGCCAGCAGCGCCGAGGTGGCCGGGGGCACTGAAGCTTTCTTT	CASSAEVAGGTEAFF
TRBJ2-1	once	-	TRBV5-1	TGCGCCAGCAGCTTAGCCCCCGGGTGGTCCTACAATGAGCAGTTCTTC	CASSLAPGWSYNEQFF
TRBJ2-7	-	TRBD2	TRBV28	TGTGCCAGCAGCCTGACTAGCAACTACGAGCAGTACTTC	CASSLTSNYEQYF
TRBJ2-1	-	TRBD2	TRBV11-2	TGTGCCAGCAGCTACCCCAAGGCTAGCGGACCTCACAATGAGCAGTTCTTC	CASSYPKASGPHNEQFF
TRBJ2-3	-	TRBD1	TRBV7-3	TGTGCCAGCAGCCCGGGACAGAGGGCTATAGATACGCAGTATTTT	CASSPGQRAIDTQYF
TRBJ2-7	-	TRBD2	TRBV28	TGTGCCAGCAGTCCCTCGACAGGGTCGCTAGCGGGACCTTCCTACGAGCAGTACTTC	CASSPSTGSLAGPSYEQYF
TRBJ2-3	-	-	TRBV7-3	TGTGCCAGCAGCTTAATGGGCAGCACAGATACGCAGTATTTT	CASSLMGSTDTQYF
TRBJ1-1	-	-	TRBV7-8	TGTGCCAGCAGCGAAATCGGTAACGGCCAAAGTCGAGCTTTCTTT	CASSEIGNGQSRAFF
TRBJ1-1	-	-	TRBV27	TGTGCCAGCAGTGTCAGGGACGACACTGAAGCTTTCTTT	CASSVRDDTEAFF
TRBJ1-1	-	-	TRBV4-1	TGCGCCAGCAGCCAGCTGGGGAACACTGAAGCTTTCTTT	CASSQLGNTEAFF
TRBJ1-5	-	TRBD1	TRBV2	TGTGCCAGCAGCGTACCAAACGACAGGGGTTGGAGCAATCAGCCCCAGCATTTT	CASSVPNDRGWSNQPQHF
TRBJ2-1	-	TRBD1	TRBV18	TGTGCCAGCTCAACATCCGGGACAGGGGTATACAATGAGCAGTTCTTC	CASSTSGTGVYNEQFF